Following are 21 T cell receptor beta chains from one sample sequenced in a study of long-term antiretroviral therapy in people with HIV. immunoSEQ v3.0 was run at survey level. Measured with immunoSEQ multiplex PCR; TCRdb has only the in-frame clones, and not every one. The sample lists about 40,000 clones, approximately 86% occurring once. The sequencing used unsorted PBMCs, collected 0.1 years before starting antiretroviral therapy. These receptors came from a woman aged 45-65 years with HIV.

V and J are TRBV6-5 and TRBJ2-1; D could derive from TRBD1 or TRBD2 (5 bases each). The length of the CDR3 is 15 residues. The germline V gene has CDR1 MNHEY and CDR2 SVGAGI. The V end was cut by 1 base, the J end by 7 bases, with 14 bases between. CDR3 bases: TGTGCCAGCAGTTACTACGATTTCAGGGAGAATGAGCAGTTCTTC. Translating it yields CASSYYDFRENEQFF.

The rearrangement links TRBV6-1 to TRBJ1-3; weak D call: TRBD1 (5 bases). CDR1 and CDR2 from the germline V gene are MNHNS and SASEGT. This CDR3 region has 16 residues. V lost 2 bases to trimming and J lost 2 bases, with 13 bases between them. CDR3 DNA sequence: TGTGCCAGCAGTGAATGGTACCGGGGGGCTGGAAACACCATATATTTT. Translating gives CASSEWYRGAGNTIYF.

The gene calls are TRBV6-6 and TRBJ2-6; D might be TRBD2 (5 bases). The CDR3 has 15 residues. Deletions cut 5 bases from V and 2 bases from J, with 10 bases between. CDR1 and CDR2 from the germline V gene are MNHNY and SVGAGI (reference sequence). CDR3: CASSPGKTGANVLTF. The CDR3 DNA is TGTGCCAGCAGTCCGGGGAAAACTGGGGCCAACGTCCTGACTTTC.

The genes are TRBV5-1 and TRBJ1-1; D might be TRBD1 (6 bases). CDR3 length: 15 residues. From germline, CDR1 is SGHRS and CDR2 YFSETQ. Between the trimmed V and J ends, which lost 1 base and 4 bases, there was a span of 14 bases. The CDR3 region has the DNA TGCGCCAGCAGCTTGATCGGGGGGGCGACCACTGAAGCTTTCTTT. Translation gives CASSLIGGATTEAFF.

The chain carries TRBV7-2 and TRBJ1-1, with 8 positions matching TRBD1. Germline V gene data show CDR1 as SGHTA and CDR2 as FQGNSA. Trimming removed 5 bases from V and 10 bases from J; junction bases left unmatched: 12. The CDR3 runs to 14 residues. The CDR3 DNA follows: TGTGCCAGCAGCCATTCCGGACAGGGCTACACAGCTTTCTTT. Its protein product is CASSHSGQGYTAFF.

This chain uses TRBV2 with TRBJ2-5; D gene unclear. The CDR3 totals 13 residues. With 6 bases removed from V and 0 bases from J, the gap between germline ends came to 8 bases. CDR1 and CDR2 from the germline V gene are SNHLY and FYNNEI. CDR3 protein: CASSADHQETQYF. DNA of the CDR3: TGTGCCAGCAGCGCTGACCACCAAGAGACCCAGTACTTC.

The chain carries TRBV9 and TRBJ1-2, with 7 bases aligning to TRBD1. The V segment lost 0 bases and the J segment 6 bases; nucleotides outside the gene matches: 8. The CDR3 length is 15 residues. Germline-derived CDR1 and CDR2 are SGDLS and YYNGEE. The CDR3 sequence is CASSVDLTGRDGYTF. CDR3 coding DNA: TGTGCCAGCAGCGTAGATCTGACAGGGAGGGATGGCTACACCTTC. The full variable domain, in which reference TRBV9 and TRBJ1-2 provide the parts outside the CDR3, is DSGVTQTPKHLITATGQRVTLRCSPRSGDLSVYWYQQSLDQGLQFLIQYYNGEERAKGNILERFSAQQFPDLHSELNLSSLELGDSALYFCASSVDLTGRDGYTFGSGTRLTVV.

The rearrangement links TRBV28 to TRBJ1-2, with D possibly being TRBD1 (5 bases). This CDR3 is built from 14 residues. From germline, CDR1 is MDHEN and CDR2 SYDVKM. Deletions cut 2 bases from V and 4 bases from J, with 11 bases between. The CDR3 DNA is TGTGCCAGCAGTTTAATTTCAGGGATCTATGGCTACACCTTC. Protein product: CASSLISGIYGYTF.

This clone appeared a single time. The rearrangement uses TRBV5-6 and TRBJ1-3; D not resolved. The CDR3 has 16 residues. Germline loops: CDR1 SGHDT, CDR2 YYEEEE. Trimming left V 6 bases short and J 0 bases short, with 16 bases between. The CDR3 bases are TGTGCCAGCAACACACGGCAGGTAAACTCTGGAAACACCATATATTTT. Translation: CASNTRQVNSGNTIYF.

This chain links TRBV18 with TRBJ1-2; 7 bases agree with TRBD1. The CDR3 loop spans 15 amino acids. V was pared by 5 bases and J by 4 bases, with 10 bases of the junction left unmatched. From germline, CDR1 is KGHSH and CDR2 LQKENI. CDR3 residues: CASSADAGTAYGYTF. The CDR3 DNA follows: TGTGCCAGCTCAGCAGACGCCGGGACAGCCTATGGCTACACCTTC.

V usage is TRBV5-4 and J usage is TRBJ2-1, with a possible D match to TRBD1 (7 bases). CDR1 and CDR2 from the germline V gene are SGHNT and YYREEE (reference sequence). The CDR3 totals 16 residues. V dropped 4 bases and J dropped 1 base, with 15 bases sitting between them. As DNA, the CDR3 is TGTGCCAGCAGCGATGCAGGGGGGTCATCCTACAATGAGCAGTTCTTC. It is translated as CASSDAGGSSYNEQFF. The complete variable domain, with remaining parts taken from reference TRBV5-4 and TRBJ2-1, reads ETGVTQSPTHLIKTRGQQVTLRCSSQSGHNTVSWYQQALGQGPQFIFQYYREEENGRGNFPPRFSGLQFPNYSSELNVNALELDDSALYLCASSDAGGSSYNEQFFGPGTRLTVL.

The V and J genes are TRBV4-1 and TRBJ1-1, with D unresolved. Germline CDR1 MGHRA, CDR2 YSYEKL. The ends were cut back, 1 base at V and 4 bases at J, with 16 bases in the middle. This CDR3 is 16 amino acids long. Here the CDR3 reads CASSQVGRFRGTEAFF. The DNA of the CDR3 is TGCGCCAGCAGCCAAGTCGGTAGGTTCCGGGGCACTGAAGCTTTCTTT.

The rearrangement joins TRBV6-5 to TRBJ2-3, with 7 nucleotides matching TRBD1. CDR3 length: 15 residues. From germline, CDR1 is MNHEY and CDR2 SVGAGI. V shed 4 bases and J 1 base; nucleotides not matched to a gene: 5. Here the CDR3 reads CASSSGQARTDTQYF. The CDR3 region has the DNA TGTGCCAGCAGTTCTGGACAGGCGCGCACAGATACGCAGTATTTT.

CDR3 nucleotides: TGTGCCAGTAAGGAAACAGGGGGTTATGGCTACACCTTC. Translated: CASKETGGYGYTF. The chain joins TRBV19 to TRBJ1-2, with 8 bases aligning to TRBD1. J lost 5 bases, V lost 7 bases, and 6 bases had no gene match. Germline V CDR1 and CDR2: LNHDA, SQIVND (reference sequence). This CDR3 has 13 amino acids.

V and J are TRBV5-4 and TRBJ1-2; D remains unclear. The CDR3 loop spans 13 amino acids. Trimming took off 4 bases at V and 4 bases at J, with 11 bases between the two ends. The germline CDR1 and CDR2 sequences are SGHNT and YYREEE (reference sequence). CDR3 protein: CASSLDSLYGYTF. The CDR3 nucleotides are TGTGCCAGCAGCCTAGACTCTCTCTATGGCTACACCTTC.

The CDR3 DNA reads as TGTGCCAGCAGCCCCCGGGGCGCCATATCCTACGAGCAGTACTTC. This encodes CASSPRGAISYEQYF. The chain joins TRBV14 to TRBJ2-7; D possibly matches TRBD1 or TRBD2 (5 bases each). The length of the CDR3 is 15 residues. Germline CDR1 SGHDN, CDR2 FVKESK. V was trimmed by 4 bases and J by 1 base, leaving 14 bases between them.

J is TRBJ1-5 and V is TRBV27, with TRBD1 as a possible D gene (5 bases). From germline, CDR1 is MNHEY and CDR2 SMNVEV (reference sequence). The ends were cut back, 3 bases at V and 1 base at J, with 10 bases in the middle. The CDR3 loop spans 15 amino acids. CDR3 nucleotide sequence: TGTGCCAGCAGTTTGGGAGGGGAGAGCAATCAGCCCCAGCATTTT. Its protein product is CASSLGGESNQPQHF.

This chain connects TRBV11-1 to TRBJ2-3; unclear D gene. The CDR3 has 14 amino acids. V was trimmed by 4 bases and J by 1 base, leaving 9 bases between them. Per germline, CDR1 SGHAT and CDR2 FQDESV (reference sequence). CDR3 sequence reads: CASSSPLRTDTQYF. The CDR3 bases are TGTGCCAGCAGCTCCCCCCTCCGCACAGATACGCAGTATTTT.

The chain carries TRBV19 and TRBJ2-7, with D possibly TRBD1 on 6 matching bases. The CDR3 contains 15 residues. Trimming removed 0 bases from V and 0 bases from J, with 9 bases in between. CDR1 is LNHDA, CDR2 SQIVND, per germline (reference sequence). CDR3 bases: TGTGCCAGTAGTATAGATACAGGGAGCTCCTACGAGCAGTACTTC. It is translated as CASSIDTGSSYEQYF.

The chain's CDR3 is CASSLPTGGSSYNSPLHF. The CDR3 DNA is TGTGCCAGCAGCCTACCAACTGGGGGGAGCTCCTATAATTCACCCCTCCACTTT. The rearrangement joins TRBV21-1 to TRBJ1-6. TRBV21-1 is a pseudogene locus. The CDR3 covers 18 residues.

This clone was recorded only once. The CDR3 bases are TGTGCCAGCAGCCAAGGAGTCTTCTACGAGCAGTACTTC. Translation: CASSQGVFYEQYF. The chain couples TRBV7-3 to TRBJ2-7; D not certain. V gave up 5 bases and J gave up 3 bases, with 11 bases separating them. Germline CDR1 and CDR2: SGHTA and FQGTGA. The CDR3 spans 13 residues.